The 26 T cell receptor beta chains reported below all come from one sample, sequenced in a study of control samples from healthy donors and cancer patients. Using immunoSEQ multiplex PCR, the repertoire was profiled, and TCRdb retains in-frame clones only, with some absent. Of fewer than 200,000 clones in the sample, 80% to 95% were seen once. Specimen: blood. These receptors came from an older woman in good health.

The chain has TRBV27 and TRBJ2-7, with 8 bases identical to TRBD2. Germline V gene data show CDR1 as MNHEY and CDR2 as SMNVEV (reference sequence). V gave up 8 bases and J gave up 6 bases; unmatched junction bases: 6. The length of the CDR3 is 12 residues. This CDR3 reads CASLRGGTEQYF. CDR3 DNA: TGTGCCAGCCTCCGGGGGGGGACCGAGCAGTACTTC.

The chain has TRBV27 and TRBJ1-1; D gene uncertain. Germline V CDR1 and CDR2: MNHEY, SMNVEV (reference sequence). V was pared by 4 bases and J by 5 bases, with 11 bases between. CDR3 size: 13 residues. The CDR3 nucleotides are TGTGCCAGCAGTTGGTCGTCGGCTACTGAAGCTTTCTTT. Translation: CASSWSSATEAFF.

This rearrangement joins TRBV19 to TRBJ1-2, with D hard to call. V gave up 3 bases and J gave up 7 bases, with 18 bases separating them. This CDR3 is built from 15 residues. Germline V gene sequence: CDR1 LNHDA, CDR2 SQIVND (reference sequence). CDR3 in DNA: TGTGCCAGTAGTATCTCCCCCGACGGGGTTGGTGGCTACACCTTC. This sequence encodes CASSISPDGVGGYTF.

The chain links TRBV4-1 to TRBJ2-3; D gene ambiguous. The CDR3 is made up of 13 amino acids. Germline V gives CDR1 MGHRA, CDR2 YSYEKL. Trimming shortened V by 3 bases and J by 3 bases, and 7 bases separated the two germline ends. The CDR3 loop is CASSHRSTDTQYF. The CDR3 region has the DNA TGCGCCAGCAGCCATAGAAGTACAGATACGCAGTATTTT.

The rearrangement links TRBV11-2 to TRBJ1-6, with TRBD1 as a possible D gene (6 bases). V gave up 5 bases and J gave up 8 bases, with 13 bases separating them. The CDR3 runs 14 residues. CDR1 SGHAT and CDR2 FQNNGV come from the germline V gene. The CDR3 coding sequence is TGTGCCAGCAGCCCCACAGGGAAGTATTCACCCCTCCACTTT. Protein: CASSPTGKYSPLHF.

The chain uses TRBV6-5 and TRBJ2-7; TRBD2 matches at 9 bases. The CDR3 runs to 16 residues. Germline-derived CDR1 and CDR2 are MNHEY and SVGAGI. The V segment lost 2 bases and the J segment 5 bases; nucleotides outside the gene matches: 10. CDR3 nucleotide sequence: TGTGCCAGCAGTTACGGCGGGGGGGCCAAGGCTCACGAGCAGTACTTC. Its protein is CASSYGGGAKAHEQYF.

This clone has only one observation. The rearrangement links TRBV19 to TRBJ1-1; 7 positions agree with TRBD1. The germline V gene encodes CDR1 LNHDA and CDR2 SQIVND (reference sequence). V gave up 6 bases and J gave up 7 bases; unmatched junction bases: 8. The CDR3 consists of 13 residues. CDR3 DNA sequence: TGTGCCAGTAGCCGATTAGGGACAGTTGAAGCTTTCTTT. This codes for CASSRLGTVEAFF.

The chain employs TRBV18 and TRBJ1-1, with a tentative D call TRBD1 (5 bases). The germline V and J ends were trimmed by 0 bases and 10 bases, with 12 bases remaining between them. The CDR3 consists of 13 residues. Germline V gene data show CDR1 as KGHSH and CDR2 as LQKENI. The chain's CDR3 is CASSPPGRGRAFF. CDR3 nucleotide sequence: TGTGCCAGCTCACCACCGGGGCGGGGGAGAGCTTTCTTT.

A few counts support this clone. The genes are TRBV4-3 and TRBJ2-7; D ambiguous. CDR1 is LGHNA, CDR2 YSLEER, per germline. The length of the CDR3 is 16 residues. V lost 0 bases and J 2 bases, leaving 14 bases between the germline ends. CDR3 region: CASSQDASGNPYEQYF. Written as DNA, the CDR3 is TGCGCCAGCAGCCAAGATGCGAGTGGAAACCCCTACGAGCAGTACTTC.

The CDR3 loop reads CASSFRTGALSPYGYTF. The CDR3 DNA reads TGTGCCAGCAGCTTTCGGACAGGGGCCCTGTCACCCTATGGCTACACCTTC. The chain employs TRBV7-8 and TRBJ1-2, with 9 positions matching TRBD1. The CDR3 runs to 17 residues. Germline V gene lookup returns CDR1 SGHVS and CDR2 FQNEAQ. The junction had 12 bases not matched to a gene; V was cut back by 3 bases and J by 4 bases.

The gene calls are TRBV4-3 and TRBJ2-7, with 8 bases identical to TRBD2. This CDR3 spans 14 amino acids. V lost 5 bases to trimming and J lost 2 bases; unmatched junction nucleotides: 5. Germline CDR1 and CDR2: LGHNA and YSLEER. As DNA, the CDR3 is TGCGCCAGCAGCTCAACTAGCGGTGCCTACGAGCAGTACTTC. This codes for CASSSTSGAYEQYF.

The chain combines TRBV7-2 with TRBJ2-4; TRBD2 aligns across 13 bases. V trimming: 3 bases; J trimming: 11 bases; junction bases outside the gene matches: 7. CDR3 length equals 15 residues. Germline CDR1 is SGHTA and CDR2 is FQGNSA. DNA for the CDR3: TGTGCCAGCAGCTTGGACGGACTAGCGGGGGACGTTCAGTACTTC. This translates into CASSLDGLAGDVQYF.

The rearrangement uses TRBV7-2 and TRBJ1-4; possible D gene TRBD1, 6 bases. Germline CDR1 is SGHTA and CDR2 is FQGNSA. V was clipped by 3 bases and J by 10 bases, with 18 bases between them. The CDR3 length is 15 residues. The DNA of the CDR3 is TGTGCCAGCAGCTTTGCAACAGGGAGTTTGGGAAAACTGTTTTTT. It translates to CASSFATGSLGKLFF.

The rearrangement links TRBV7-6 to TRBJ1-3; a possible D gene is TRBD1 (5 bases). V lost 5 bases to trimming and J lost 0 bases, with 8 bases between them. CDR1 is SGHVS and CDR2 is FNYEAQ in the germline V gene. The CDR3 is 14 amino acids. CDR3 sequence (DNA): TGTGCCAGCAGCGGGGCCACCTCTGGAAACACCATATATTTT. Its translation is CASSGATSGNTIYF.

In nucleotides, the CDR3 is TGTGCCAGCAGCCAAGGTTGGGGCAGCTCCTACGAGCAGTACTTC. Amino acid sequence: CASSQGWGSSYEQYF. The chain uses TRBV14 and TRBJ2-7, with a tentative D call TRBD1 (5 bases). This CDR3 region has 15 residues. The germline V gene encodes CDR1 SGHDN and CDR2 FVKESK. V was cut by 1 base and J by 0 bases, with 10 bases left in between.

In DNA form, the CDR3 reads TGTGCCAGCAGCAAACCGCCGGATGCAACTAATGAAAAACTGTTTTTT. This sequence encodes CASSKPPDATNEKLFF. The chain joins TRBV21-1 to TRBJ1-4. TRBV21-1 has pseudogene status. This CDR3 comprises 16 residues.

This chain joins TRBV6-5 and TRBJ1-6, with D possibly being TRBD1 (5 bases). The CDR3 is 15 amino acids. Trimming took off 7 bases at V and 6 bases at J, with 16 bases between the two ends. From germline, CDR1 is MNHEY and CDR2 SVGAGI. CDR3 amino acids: CASKIFGGVNSPLHF. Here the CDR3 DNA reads TGTGCCAGCAAAATATTCGGAGGGGTTAATTCACCCCTCCACTTT.

CDR3: CASSMVRGRGSNTEAFF. The CDR3 nucleotides are TGTGCCAGTAGTATGGTCAGGGGGCGCGGGTCGAACACTGAAGCTTTCTTT. The genes are TRBV19 and TRBJ1-1, with 8 bases aligning to TRBD1. This CDR3 has 17 amino acids. Germline V gene data show CDR1 as LNHDA and CDR2 as SQIVND (reference sequence). V dropped 3 bases and J dropped 1; count of bases not matched to a gene: 10.

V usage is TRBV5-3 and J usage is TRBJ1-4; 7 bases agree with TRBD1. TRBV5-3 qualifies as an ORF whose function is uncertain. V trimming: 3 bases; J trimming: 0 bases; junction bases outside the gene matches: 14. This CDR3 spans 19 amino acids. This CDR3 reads CARSSGLGQGVPTNEKLFF. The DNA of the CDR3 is TGTGCCAGAAGCTCGGGATTGGGGCAGGGGGTTCCAACTAATGAAAAACTGTTTTTT.

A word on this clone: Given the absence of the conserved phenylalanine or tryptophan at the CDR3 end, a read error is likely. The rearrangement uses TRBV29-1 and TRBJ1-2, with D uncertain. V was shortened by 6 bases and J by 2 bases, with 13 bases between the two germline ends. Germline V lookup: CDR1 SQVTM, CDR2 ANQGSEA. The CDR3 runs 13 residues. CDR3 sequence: CSVTHGQNYGYTL. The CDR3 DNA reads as TGCAGCGTGACACACGGGCAGAACTATGGCTACACCCTC.

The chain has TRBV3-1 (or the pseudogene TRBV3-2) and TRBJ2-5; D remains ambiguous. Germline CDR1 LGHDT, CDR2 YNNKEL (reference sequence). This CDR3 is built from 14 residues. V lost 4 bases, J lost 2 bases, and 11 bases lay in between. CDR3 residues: CASSPHGIQETQYF. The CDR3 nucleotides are TGTGCCAGCAGCCCCCACGGTATTCAAGAGACCCAGTACTTC.

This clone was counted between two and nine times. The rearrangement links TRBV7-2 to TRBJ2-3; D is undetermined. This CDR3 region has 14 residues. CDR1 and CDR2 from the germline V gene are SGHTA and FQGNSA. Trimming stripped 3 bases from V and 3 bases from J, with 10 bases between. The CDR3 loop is CASSFPPRTDTQYF. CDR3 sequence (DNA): TGTGCCAGCAGCTTCCCCCCACGGACAGATACGCAGTATTTT. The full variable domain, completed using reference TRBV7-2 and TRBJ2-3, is GAGVSQSPSNKVTEKGKDVELRCDPISGHTALYWYRQSLGQGLEFLIYFQGNSAPDKSGLPSDRFSAERTGGSVSTLTIQRTQQEDSAVYLCASSFPPRTDTQYFGPGTRLTVL.

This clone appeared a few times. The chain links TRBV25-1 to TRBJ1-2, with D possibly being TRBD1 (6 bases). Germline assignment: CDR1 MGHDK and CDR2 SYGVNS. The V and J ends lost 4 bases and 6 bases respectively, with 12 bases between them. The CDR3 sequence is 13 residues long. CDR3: CASSAQAGDGYTF. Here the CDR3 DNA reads TGTGCCAGCAGTGCCCAAGCAGGGGATGGCTACACCTTC.

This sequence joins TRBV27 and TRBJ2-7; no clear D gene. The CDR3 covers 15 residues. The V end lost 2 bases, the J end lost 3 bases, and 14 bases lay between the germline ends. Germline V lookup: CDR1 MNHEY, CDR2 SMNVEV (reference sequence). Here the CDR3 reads CASSLHFGPSYEQYF. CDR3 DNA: TGTGCCAGCAGTTTACATTTCGGACCGAGCTACGAGCAGTACTTC.

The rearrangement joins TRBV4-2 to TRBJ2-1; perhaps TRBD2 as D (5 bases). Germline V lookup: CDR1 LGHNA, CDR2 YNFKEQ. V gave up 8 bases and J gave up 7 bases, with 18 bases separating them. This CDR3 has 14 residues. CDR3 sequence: CASETEALRNEQFF. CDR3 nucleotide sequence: TGTGCCAGCGAGACGGAGGCTTTACGAAATGAGCAGTTCTTC.

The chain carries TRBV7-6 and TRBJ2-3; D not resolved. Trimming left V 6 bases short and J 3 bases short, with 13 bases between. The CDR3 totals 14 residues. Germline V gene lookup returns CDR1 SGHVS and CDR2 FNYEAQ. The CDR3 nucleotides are TGTGCCAGCAGGATGCCGGGCGTGACAGATACGCAGTATTTT. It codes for CASRMPGVTDTQYF.